The T cell receptor (beta chain) described here comes from a study of T cells after yellow fever vaccination. Study-wide findings and caveats: Booster sampling recovered most clones from primary vaccination (approximately 97% CD4, 80% to 90% CD8). Overlap between CD4 and CD8 compartments was detected for a small share of clonotypes.

V shed 5 bases and J shed 1 base, with 9 bases lying between them. There are 15 residues in the CDR3. Germline V gives CDR1 SGHTA, CDR2 FQGNSA. They built TCR cDNA with 5'RACE template switching, a step that put in a universal primer site and UMIs. TCRdb fed the 5' RACE reads into MiXCR, producing one record per CDR3 protein. The sample yields approximately 340,000 distinct CDR3 sequences, roughly 8.7% seen once. A word on this clonotype: Its matching antigen is unknown.

Sequenced here: PBMCs, sampled on the day of the first yellow fever vaccination. The TCR sequence derives from a man aged 18 to 35 who received the YFV17D yellow fever vaccine. The J gene is TRBJ2-6, the V gene TRBV7-2; D is perhaps TRBD2 (5 bases). DNA for the CDR3: TGTGCCAGCAGCCCACGGGAATCTGGGGCCAACGTCCTGACTTTC. It specifies CASSPRESGANVLTF.